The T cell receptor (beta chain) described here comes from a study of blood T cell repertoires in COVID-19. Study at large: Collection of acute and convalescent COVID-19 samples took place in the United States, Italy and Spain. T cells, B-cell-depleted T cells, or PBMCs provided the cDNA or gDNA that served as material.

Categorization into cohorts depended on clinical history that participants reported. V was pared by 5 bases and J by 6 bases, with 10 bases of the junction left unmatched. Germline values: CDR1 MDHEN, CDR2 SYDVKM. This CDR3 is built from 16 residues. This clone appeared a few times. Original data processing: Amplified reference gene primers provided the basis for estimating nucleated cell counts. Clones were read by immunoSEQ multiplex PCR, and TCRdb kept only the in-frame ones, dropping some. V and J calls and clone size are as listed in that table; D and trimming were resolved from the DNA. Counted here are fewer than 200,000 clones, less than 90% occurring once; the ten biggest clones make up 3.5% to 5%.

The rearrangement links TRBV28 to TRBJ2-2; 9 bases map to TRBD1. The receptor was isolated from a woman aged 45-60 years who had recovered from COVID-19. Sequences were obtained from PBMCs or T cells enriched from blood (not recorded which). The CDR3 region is CASSPLGQGTAGELFF. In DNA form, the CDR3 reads TGTGCCAGCAGTCCCCTAGGACAGGGGACCGCCGGGGAGCTGTTTTTT.